One and the same sample provided the 18 T cell receptor beta chains below, sequenced in a study of early T cells in non-severe SARS-CoV-2 infection. MiXCR, run by TCRdb on the 5' RACE reads, gives a single entry per CDR3 protein. The repertoire holds about 57,000 distinct CDR3 sequences, with roughly 13% as singletons. The specimen sequenced was whole blood. These receptor sequences come from an adult who was a healthcare worker with PCR-confirmed SARS-CoV-2 infection or an uninfected control (not recorded which).

This clonotype turned up a few times. The chain uses TRBV12-3 or TRBV12-4 and TRBJ1-5; TRBD1 is a possible D gene (6 bases). The CDR3 spans 15 residues. V shed 6 bases and J shed 0 bases, with 12 bases lying between them. In nucleotides, the CDR3 is TGTGCCAGCAGCCGGGGGGGCCTTAGCAATCAGCCCCAGCATTTT. It specifies CASSRGGLSNQPQHF.

This clonotype occurred many times. This chain connects TRBV6-5 to TRBJ2-3; the match to TRBD2 covers 7 bases. Germline CDR1 reads MNHEY; CDR2 reads SVGAGI. The CDR3 runs to 15 residues. V was clipped by 2 bases and J by 1 base; unmatched bases: 3. Here the CDR3 DNA reads TGTGCCAGCAGTTACCAGCGGGGTGGCACAGATACGCAGTATTTT. Amino acids: CASSYQRGGTDTQYF.

This clonotype came up many times. The J gene is TRBJ2-2, the V gene TRBV2; D gene ambiguous. The germline CDR1 and CDR2 sequences are SNHLY and FYNNEI. The length of the CDR3 is 14 residues. Trimming stripped 4 bases from V and 1 base from J, with 7 bases between. The DNA of the CDR3 is TGTGCCAGCAGTGGGGCACGGAACACCGGGGAGCTGTTTTTT. Encoded protein: CASSGARNTGELFF.

This clonotype was detected many times. The chain joins TRBV29-1 to TRBJ1-4; 7 bases map to TRBD1. This CDR3 comprises 12 residues. With 7 bases clipped from V and 2 bases from J, the junction kept 1 base outside the gene matches. Germline loops: CDR1 SQVTM, CDR2 ANQGSEA. CDR3 coding DNA: TGCAGCGGGGGACAGACTAATGAAAAACTGTTTTTT. This codes for CSGGQTNEKLFF.

This clonotype was recorded many times. The V call is TRBV6-2 or TRBV6-3, the J call TRBJ1-5; 10 bases are a match to TRBD1. V was pared by 5 bases and J by 4 bases, with 14 bases of the junction left unmatched. CDR1 is MNHEY and CDR2 is SVGEGT in the germline V gene. CDR3 length equals 18 residues. The CDR3 coding sequence is TGTGCCAGCAGTCAGCTGGGACAGGGGACGGGTGGGAATCAGCCCCAGCATTTT. It encodes CASSQLGQGTGGNQPQHF.

This rearrangement joins TRBV29-1 to TRBJ2-7; the D is unclear. There are 14 residues in the CDR3. Trimming removed 7 bases at V and 2 bases at J, with 18 bases between. CDR1 is SQVTM, CDR2 ANQGSEA, per germline. The CDR3 loop reads CSAADLRNPYEQYF. Written as DNA, the CDR3 is TGCAGCGCCGCCGACCTCAGGAACCCCTACGAGCAGTACTTC.

This clonotype was seen a handful of times. This chain connects TRBV3-1 to TRBJ2-7; TRBD1 aligns across 10 bases. The CDR3 is 14 amino acids. In germline, CDR1 is LGHDT, CDR2 YNNKEL (reference sequence). J gave up 5 bases and V 3 bases, and 4 bases lay outside the gene matches. In nucleotides, the CDR3 is TGTGCCAGCAGCCAGGGACAGGGGCGCGACGAGCAGTACTTC. Protein product: CASSQGQGRDEQYF.

The genes are TRBV10-3 and TRBJ2-5, with D perhaps TRBD1 (5 bases). The CDR3 sequence is 16 residues long. Between the trimmed V and J ends, which lost 4 bases and 4 bases, there was a span of 19 bases. CDR1 is ENHRY, CDR2 SYGVKD, per germline. Here the CDR3 reads CAISAAGWTTGETQYF. CDR3 DNA sequence: TGTGCCATCAGTGCCGCAGGGTGGACGACTGGAGAGACCCAGTACTTC.

In this sample, this clonotype turned up many times. The rearrangement uses TRBV7-9 and TRBJ2-1, with 8 bases fitting TRBD2. Germline assignment: CDR1 SEHNR and CDR2 FQNEAQ (reference sequence). The CDR3 is 18 residues long. J was trimmed by 7 bases and V by 1 base; bases with no gene match: 15. The CDR3 here is CASSLDEQRGYLWNEQFF. As DNA, the CDR3 is TGTGCCAGCAGCTTAGACGAACAGCGGGGGTACCTTTGGAATGAGCAGTTCTTC.

The chain employs TRBV11-2 and TRBJ1-2; D is unclear. Germline V lookup: CDR1 SGHAT, CDR2 FQNNGV. This CDR3 comprises 13 residues. V was cut by 1 base and J by 4 bases, with 7 bases left in between. The CDR3 region has the DNA TGTGCCAGCAGCTTAGGGGCGGGCTATGGCTACACCTTC. Translation gives CASSLGAGYGYTF.

This clonotype was detected a few times. The CDR3 protein is CASSLQVSTDTQYF. The CDR3 nucleotides are TGTGCCAGCAGCTTACAGGTTTCCACAGATACGCAGTATTTT. The chain carries TRBV7-7 and TRBJ2-3, with D unclear. Germline V gives CDR1 SSHAT, CDR2 FNYEAQ (reference sequence). The CDR3 totals 14 residues. The ends were cut back, 2 bases at V and 2 bases at J, with 8 bases in the middle.

Many counts were recorded for this clonotype. This chain links TRBV6-1 with TRBJ2-5; TRBD2 is a possible D gene (6 bases). V lost 5 bases, J lost 2 bases, and 24 bases lay in between. There are 18 residues in the CDR3. The V gene's germline CDR1 is MNHNS and CDR2 SASEGT. The CDR3 loop reads CASSIRPSRRGGQETQYF. The CDR3 nucleotides read TGTGCCAGCAGTATCCGTCCCTCGAGGCGGGGAGGACAAGAGACCCAGTACTTC.

CDR3 loop: CASSVYSGGVDTQYF. CDR3 DNA sequence: TGTGCCAGCAGCGTGTATAGCGGGGGGGTAGATACGCAGTATTTT. The V gene is TRBV11-2, the J gene TRBJ2-3, with TRBD2 identical over 11 bases. The V and J ends lost 5 bases and 5 bases, in that order; junction bases with no gene match: 6. CDR3 length: 15 amino acids. Looked up from germline, CDR1 is SGHAT and CDR2 is FQNNGV. The complete variable domain, with remaining parts taken from reference TRBV11-2 and TRBJ2-3, reads EAGVAQSPRYKIIEKRQSVAFWCNPISGHATLYWYQQILGQGPKLLIQFQNNGVVDDSQLPKDRFSAERLKGVDSTLKIQPAKLEDSAVYLCASSVYSGGVDTQYFGPGTRLTVL.

The V call is TRBV10-3, the J call TRBJ1-2; D call uncertain. Trimming removed 2 bases from V and 6 bases from J, with 10 bases in between. Germline CDR1 and CDR2: ENHRY and SYGVKD. The CDR3 runs 13 residues. The CDR3 is CAISESTFDGYTF. In DNA, the CDR3 is TGTGCCATCAGTGAGAGTACTTTTGATGGCTACACCTTC.

This clonotype came up many times. The CDR3 coding sequence is TGTGCCAGCAGCCAAGCTAGCGGGGGAGCTCAAGAGACCCAGTACTTC. It encodes CASSQASGGAQETQYF. The V and J genes are TRBV3-1 and TRBJ2-5, with 10 bases matching TRBD2. The V and J ends lost 1 base and 2 bases, in that order; junction bases with no gene match: 4. The germline CDR1 and CDR2 sequences are LGHDT and YNNKEL (reference sequence). The CDR3 length is 16 residues.

V gene TRBV14 combines with J gene TRBJ1-2, with D unresolved. V lost 0 bases, J lost 8 bases, and 19 bases lay in between. The germline gives CDR1 SGHDN, CDR2 FVKESK. CDR3 length equals 16 residues. The CDR3: CASSQDLRASMGGYTF. The CDR3 DNA is TGTGCCAGCAGCCAAGATCTCCGGGCCAGCATGGGCGGCTACACCTTC.

This clonotype was detected many times. V usage is TRBV5-1 and J usage is TRBJ2-2, with D hard to call. The CDR3 contains 15 residues. Germline values: CDR1 SGHRS, CDR2 YFSETQ. Trimming took 4 bases from V and 1 from J, leaving 11 bases between them. The CDR3 bases are TGCGCCAGCAGCGGGAACGGCAGGAACACCGGGGAGCTGTTTTTT. It encodes CASSGNGRNTGELFF.

This clonotype was counted ten times or more. The chain uses TRBV12-3 or TRBV12-4 and TRBJ2-7; 8 bases map to TRBD1. The V segment lost 7 bases and the J segment 5 bases; nucleotides outside the gene matches: 13. The CDR3 covers 15 residues. Here the CDR3 reads CASTLVGLTGDEQYF. The CDR3, as DNA: TGTGCCAGCACCCTGGTGGGGTTGACAGGGGACGAGCAGTACTTC.